This T cell receptor (beta chain) was sequenced for a study of T cell repertoires in cytomegalovirus infection. About the research overall: Through public TCR beta signatures, both CMV infection and matching HLA type were indicated.

Germline V gene lookup returns CDR1 SGHAT and CDR2 FQNNGV. The V gene end was trimmed by 6 bases and the J gene end by 1 base; junction bases not matched to a gene: 5. The CDR3 runs 17 residues. About this clonotype: No antigen is known for it.

Using its own MiXCR run on the reads, TCRdb lists one record per CDR3 protein. This table has 200,000 to 250,000 distinct CDR3 sequences, 38% appearing once. Study findings and constraints: CMV-specific TCR beta clonotypes restricted by HLA-C were the ones dominating the ex vivo response.

The V and J genes are TRBV11-2 and TRBJ2-6, with 11 bases lining up with TRBD2. This sequence originates from a human donor in good health (CMV status not recorded). Some clones in this sample may be carry-over from other donors' samples. The source material was CD8+ T cells from cultured PBMCs, sampled from culture after CMV antigen stimulation. This chain's CDR3 is CASSLLAGESGANVLTF. The CDR3 coding sequence is TGTGCCAGCAGTCTACTAGCGGGAGAATCTGGGGCCAACGTCCTGACTTTC. Combining the CDR3 with reference TRBV11-2 and TRBJ2-6 gives the whole variable domain EAGVAQSPRYKIIEKRQSVAFWCNPISGHATLYWYQQILGQGPKLLIQFQNNGVVDDSQLPKDRFSAERLKGVDSTLKIQPAKLEDSAVYLCASSLLAGESGANVLTFGAGSRLTVL.